The next 8 T cell receptor beta chains were all read from a single sample in a study of cytomegalovirus exposure and HLA in healthy donors. Primers for the PCR totalled 60 Vbeta and 13 Jbeta. The repertoire was sequenced with immunoSEQ multiplex PCR; TCRdb's copy has only in-frame clones and lacks some. The repertoire holds about 130,000 clones, with more than 65% as singletons. Material for sequencing was PBMCs. The receptor set was obtained from a woman aged 55-69 years in good health and CMV-seropositive.

This clone was picked up one time. This chain links TRBV10-1 with TRBJ1-1, with 9 bases identical to TRBD1. The germline V gene has CDR1 WNHNN and CDR2 SYGVQD (reference sequence). The V and J ends lost 4 bases and 0 bases, in that order; junction bases with no gene match: 3. This CDR3 has 15 amino acids. Here the CDR3 DNA reads TGCGCCAGCAGTGCCGGGACAGGGATGAACACTGAAGCTTTCTTT. This sequence encodes CASSAGTGMNTEAFF.

The chain recombines TRBV21-1 with TRBJ2-7; the table calls TRBD1, which could not be checked here. TRBV21-1 is described as a pseudogene. The CDR3 covers 17 residues. The CDR3 nucleotides are TGTGCCAGCAGCAAGGGGAGAGGCAGGGGGACCTCCTACGAGCAGTACTTC. Its translation is CASSKGRGRGTSYEQYF.

This chain connects TRBV5-1 to TRBJ1-1, with D perhaps TRBD1 (6 bases). This CDR3 spans 15 amino acids. V was clipped by 1 base and J by 5 bases, with 15 bases between them. The germline V gene encodes CDR1 SGHRS and CDR2 YFSETQ. The CDR3 region is CASSLRLRGETEAFF. As DNA, the CDR3 is TGCGCCAGCAGCTTGAGGCTCAGGGGCGAGACTGAAGCTTTCTTT.

This chain joins TRBV4-1 and TRBJ2-5; 8 nucleotides match TRBD1. The V segment lost 1 base and the J segment 5 bases; nucleotides outside the gene matches: 9. This CDR3 contains 16 residues. The germline gives CDR1 MGHRA, CDR2 YSYEKL. The CDR3 sequence: CASSQAGTGTGETQYF. The DNA of the CDR3 is TGCGCCAGCAGCCAAGCGGGGACAGGAACTGGGGAGACCCAGTACTTC.

The rearrangement uses TRBV9 and TRBJ1-3; D is uncertain. The V gene's germline CDR1 is SGDLS and CDR2 YYNGEE. The CDR3 is 15 residues long. Trimming stripped 4 bases from V and 0 bases from J, with 11 bases between. CDR3 DNA: TGTGCCAGCAGCTCCATACAAGACTCTGGAAACACCATATATTTT. Translated, it gives CASSSIQDSGNTIYF.

The gene calls are TRBV10-3 and TRBJ2-1; perhaps TRBD1 as D (5 bases). CDR3 length equals 16 residues. Between the trimmed V and J ends, which lost 4 bases and 0 bases, there was a span of 13 bases. Germline lookup yields CDR1 ENHRY and CDR2 SYGVKD. CDR3 protein: CAISGSGHSSYNEQFF. DNA of the CDR3: TGTGCCATCAGTGGATCAGGACATAGCTCCTACAATGAGCAGTTCTTC.

The rearrangement uses TRBV6-5 and TRBJ1-5; 8 bases are shared with TRBD1. This CDR3 comprises 14 residues. V lost 6 bases to trimming and J lost 2 bases; unmatched junction nucleotides: 3. Looked up from germline, CDR1 is MNHEY and CDR2 is SVGAGI. The CDR3 protein is CASRAGGGNQPQHF. CDR3 DNA sequence: TGTGCCAGCAGGGCAGGGGGCGGCAATCAGCCCCAGCATTTT.

This clone has just one count. The chain carries TRBV10-1 and TRBJ1-1; TRBD1 aligns across 8 bases. CDR3 length equals 14 residues. The ends lost 6 bases at V and 1 base at J; junction bases unmatched: 4. The germline V gene has CDR1 WNHNN and CDR2 SYGVQD (reference sequence). CDR3 in amino acids: CASSPDRGNTEAFF. DNA of the CDR3: TGCGCCAGCAGCCCCGACAGGGGGAACACTGAAGCTTTCTTT.